This T cell receptor (beta chain) was sequenced during a study of CD4 T cells in relation to SARS-CoV-2 and coronaviruses. In the study overall: Shared crossreactive spike epitopes were mapped to their HLA restriction. Study-wide results and caveats: Each donor contributed either pre-pandemic or post-infection samples, not both.

Only in-frame clones appear in the TCRdb table, and some are missing; sequencing was by immunoSEQ multiplex PCR. The data hold 17,000 or so clones, with 70% to 85% observed a single time. V shed 6 bases and J 8 bases; nucleotides not matched to a gene: 2. The CDR3 has 13 amino acids. Germline CDR1 reads MGHDK; CDR2 reads SYGVNS. A word on this clone: Antigen specificity is unknown.

The unexposed donors gave CD4+ T cells in about 2010-2018, prior to COVID-19. After roughly ten days of culture, CD4+ T cells were isolated. Testing used SARS-CoV-2 S/N and four cold-coronavirus spikes on unexposed-donor CD4+ T cells, cells permitting. PBMCs were plated at two million per well in IL-2-containing medium. This TCR derives from a human donor in good health. The sample comprised CD4+ T cells from PBMCs, cultured in vitro. The gene calls are TRBV25-1 and TRBJ1-4; 11 positions agree with TRBD1. The CDR3 DNA follows: TGTGCCAGCAGGGGACAGGGGGGAGAAAAACTGTTTTTT. As protein: CASRGQGGEKLFF. Combining the CDR3 with reference TRBV25-1 and TRBJ1-4 gives the whole variable domain EADIYQTPRYLVIGTGKKITLECSQTMGHDKMYWYQQDPGMELHLIHYSYGVNSTEKGDLSSESTVSRIRTEHFPLTLESARPSHTSQYLCASRGQGGEKLFFGSGTQLSVL.